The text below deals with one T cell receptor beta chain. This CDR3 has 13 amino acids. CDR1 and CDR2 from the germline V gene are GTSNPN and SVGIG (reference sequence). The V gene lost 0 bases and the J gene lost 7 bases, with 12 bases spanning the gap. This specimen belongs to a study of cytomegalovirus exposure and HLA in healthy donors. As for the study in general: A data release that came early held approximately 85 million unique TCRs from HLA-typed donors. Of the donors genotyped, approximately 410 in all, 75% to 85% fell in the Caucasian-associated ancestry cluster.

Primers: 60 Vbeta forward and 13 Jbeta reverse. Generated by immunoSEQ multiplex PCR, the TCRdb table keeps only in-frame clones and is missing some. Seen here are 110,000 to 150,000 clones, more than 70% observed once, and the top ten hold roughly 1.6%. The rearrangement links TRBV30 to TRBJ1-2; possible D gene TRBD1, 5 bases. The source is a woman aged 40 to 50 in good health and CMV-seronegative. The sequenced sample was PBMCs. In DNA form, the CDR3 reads TGTGCCTGGAGTGTATTGGGGGGAGGTGGCTACACCTTC. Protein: CAWSVLGGGGYTF. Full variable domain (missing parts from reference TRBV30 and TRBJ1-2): SQTIHQWPATLVQPVGSPLSLECTVEGTSNPNLYWYRQAAGRGLQLLFYSVGIGQISSEVPQNLSASRPQDRQFILSSKKLLLSDSGFYLCAWSVLGGGGYTFGSGTRLTVV.